The 26 T cell receptor beta chains listed next were all sequenced from one sample in a study of cytomegalovirus exposure and HLA in healthy donors. 60 Vbeta and 13 Jbeta primers were used in PCR. Some clones are missing from TCRdb's copy, which holds only in-frame ones; the method was immunoSEQ multiplex PCR. The repertoire holds around 180,000 clones, 70% to 90% seen once, with around 2.1% in the top ten. The sample taken for sequencing was PBMCs. These TCRs come from a woman younger than 30 in good health and CMV-seropositive.

The chain couples TRBV18 to TRBJ2-5; no firm D call. Trimming took 4 bases from V and 1 from J, leaving 7 bases between them. Per the germline V gene, CDR1 is KGHSH and CDR2 is LQKENI. This CDR3 region has 13 residues. CDR3 amino acids: CASSRGRQETQYF. The CDR3 DNA reads TGTGCCAGCTCACGAGGCCGCCAAGAGACCCAGTACTTC.

The chain uses TRBV4-3 and TRBJ1-2; no firm D call. The germline V gene has CDR1 LGHNA and CDR2 YSLEER. The CDR3 extends over 15 amino acids. Trimming took 4 bases from V and 0 from J, leaving 12 bases between them. CDR3 residues: CASSLAGGTNYGYTF. The CDR3 bases are TGCGCCAGCAGCCTCGCGGGTGGGACTAACTATGGCTACACCTTC.

This sequence joins TRBV6-1 and TRBJ2-4; D remains unclear. Germline CDR1 and CDR2: MNHNS and SASEGT. This CDR3 has 16 residues. Trimming shortened V by 2 bases and J by 5 bases, and 16 bases separated the two germline ends. DNA for the CDR3: TGTGCCAGCAGTGAACGTCACTTGGGCTACGAAAACATTCAGTACTTC. It yields the protein CASSERHLGYENIQYF.

This clone occurred a few times. The chain combines TRBV30 with TRBJ1-2, with TRBD1 as a possible D gene (6 bases). CDR1 and CDR2 from the germline V gene are GTSNPN and SVGIG (reference sequence). The CDR3 sequence is 13 residues long. V lost 1 base, J lost 3 bases, and 9 bases lay in between. CDR3 nucleotides: TGTGCCTGGAGTGGGACAGATTACTATGGCTACACCTTC. Translated: CAWSGTDYYGYTF. Drawing the rest from reference TRBV30 and TRBJ1-2, the complete variable domain is SQTIHQWPATLVQPVGSPLSLECTVEGTSNPNLYWYRQAAGRGLQLLFYSVGIGQISSEVPQNLSASRPQDRQFILSSKKLLLSDSGFYLCAWSGTDYYGYTFGSGTRLTVV.

The rearrangement joins TRBV10-3 to TRBJ1-2, with TRBD1 matching 7 bases. The trim removed 6 bases at V and 8 bases at J, leaving 3 bases unmatched. Germline V gene data show CDR1 as ENHRY and CDR2 as SYGVKD. The CDR3 is 11 amino acids. This CDR3 reads CAISSGGGYTF. DNA for the CDR3: TGTGCCATCAGCTCAGGGGGGGGCTACACCTTC.

The chain joins TRBV5-8 to TRBJ2-7; the match to TRBD1 covers 9 bases. CDR1 is SGHTS and CDR2 is YDEGEE in the germline V gene. The CDR3 contains 14 residues. V dropped 1 base and J dropped 3; count of bases not matched to a gene: 2. The CDR3 nucleotides are TGTGCCAGCAGCTTGTGGGACAGGGACTACGAGCAGTACGTC. Residues: CASSLWDRDYEQYV.

This clone was detected only once. The rearrangement links TRBV4-2 to TRBJ1-2, with 9 bases fitting TRBD1. CDR1 is LGHNA and CDR2 is YNFKEQ in the germline V gene. V gave up 4 bases and J gave up 12 bases; unmatched junction bases: 6. The CDR3 is 12 amino acids. The DNA for the CDR3 is TGTGCCAGCAGCCCAGGACAGGGGATCCACACCTTC. Its translation: CASSPGQGIHTF.

The gene calls are TRBV19 and TRBJ2-2; 8 positions agree with TRBD2. The J segment lost 3 bases and the V segment lost 3 bases, leaving 18 bases of the junction unmatched. The CDR3 totals 20 residues. CDR1 and CDR2 (germline): LNHDA, SQIVND (reference sequence). CDR3 sequence: CASSIIGGGSKWVHTGELFF. The CDR3 bases are TGTGCCAGTAGTATCATTGGCGGGGGGTCAAAATGGGTGCACACCGGGGAGCTGTTTTTT.

The V gene is TRBV6-1, the J gene TRBJ1-2, with a weak D call TRBD1 (6 bases). This CDR3 spans 13 amino acids. Germline CDR1 reads MNHNS; CDR2 reads SASEGT. Between the trimmed V and J ends, which lost 6 bases and 4 bases, there was a span of 12 bases. The CDR3: CASRETGIYGYTF. The CDR3 DNA is TGTGCCAGCAGGGAGACAGGAATCTATGGCTACACCTTC.

The rearrangement uses TRBV14 and TRBJ1-2; D is perhaps TRBD1 (6 bases). The CDR3 has 14 residues. The V and J ends lost 1 base and 4 bases respectively, with 10 bases between them. Looked up from germline, CDR1 is SGHDN and CDR2 is FVKESK. The chain's CDR3 is CASSQADRGYGYTF. The CDR3 nucleotides read TGTGCCAGCAGCCAAGCGGACAGAGGCTATGGCTACACCTTC. The full variable domain, rest sourced from reference TRBV14 and TRBJ1-2, is EAGVTQFPSHSVIEKGQTVTLRCDPISGHDNLYWYRRVMGKEIKFLLHFVKESKQDESGMPNNRFLAERTGGTYSTLKVQPAELEDSGVYFCASSQADRGYGYTFGSGTRLTVV.

This chain links TRBV11-2 with TRBJ1-2, with D maybe TRBD1 (5 bases). The CDR3 is 15 residues long. V lost 1 base and J 3 bases, leaving 12 bases between the germline ends. CDR1 is SGHAT, CDR2 FQNNGV, per germline. The CDR3 nucleotides are TGTGCCAGCAGCTTAGGAAGGGGTGCCCACTATGGCTACACCTTC. Protein: CASSLGRGAHYGYTF.

The rearrangement links TRBV6-5 to TRBJ1-2, with 7 bases that match TRBD1. CDR3 size: 14 residues. In germline, CDR1 is MNHEY, CDR2 SVGAGI. Losses at the gene ends were 6 bases for V and 8 bases for J; bases not matched to a gene: 12. CDR3 DNA: TGTGCCAGCAGCCGCCTTGACAGGGTCTGGGGCTACACCTTC. Its translation is CASSRLDRVWGYTF.

This clone was observed a few times. J is TRBJ2-7 and V is TRBV25-1; possibly TRBD1 for D (6 bases). The V gene lost 3 bases and the J gene lost 0 bases, with 9 bases spanning the gap. This CDR3 has 14 residues. Germline lookup yields CDR1 MGHDK and CDR2 SYGVNS. The CDR3 sequence is CASSDRQVSYEQYF. As DNA, the CDR3 is TGTGCCAGCAGTGACCGACAGGTCTCCTACGAGCAGTACTTC.

The rearrangement links TRBV6-5 to TRBJ1-5; D remains unclear. Deletions cut 9 bases from V and 8 bases from J, with 23 bases between. In germline, CDR1 is MNHEY, CDR2 SVGAGI. The CDR3 totals 15 residues. CDR3 in DNA: TGTGCCAGGACCCGACGGAACAGCGGCGTTGAGCCCCAGCATTTT. It specifies CARTRRNSGVEPQHF.

The chain combines TRBV7-9 with TRBJ1-2; D uncertain. CDR1 is SEHNR and CDR2 is FQNEAQ in the germline V gene (reference sequence). The ends were cut back, 4 bases at V and 4 bases at J, with 16 bases in the middle. This CDR3 has 15 residues. CDR3: CASSSTPEGPYGYTF. The CDR3 DNA is TGTGCCAGCAGCTCCACCCCAGAGGGTCCCTATGGCTACACCTTC.

The CDR3 here is CASSPGVQGWNQPQHF. DNA of the CDR3: TGTGCCAGCTCCCCTGGGGTTCAGGGCTGGAATCAGCCCCAGCATTTT. The chain joins TRBV18 to TRBJ1-5; weak D call: TRBD1 (5 bases). Germline values: CDR1 KGHSH, CDR2 LQKENI. Trimming shortened V by 6 bases and J by 4 bases, and 19 bases separated the two germline ends. The CDR3 sequence is 16 residues long.

The chain is built from TRBV6-6 and TRBJ2-1; 7 bases fit TRBD1. Trimming removed 2 bases from V and 4 bases from J; junction bases left unmatched: 5. CDR1 is MNHNY, CDR2 SVGAGI, per germline (reference sequence). This CDR3 region has 15 residues. In nucleotides, the CDR3 is TGTGCCAGCAGTTACGGGGCGACAGGGTACAATGAGCAGTTCTTC. Its translation is CASSYGATGYNEQFF.

The CDR3 coding sequence is TGTGCCAGCAGGGGGAAAGGGGTGGCGTACGGCTACACCTTC. Protein sequence: CASRGKGVAYGYTF. The V gene is TRBV5-8, the J gene TRBJ1-2, with TRBD1 as a possible D gene (5 bases). Trimming left V 5 bases short and J 8 bases short, with 19 bases between. CDR3 length: 14 amino acids. Looked up from germline, CDR1 is SGHTS and CDR2 is YDEGEE.

The chain carries TRBV4-2 and TRBJ2-4, with 9 positions matching TRBD2. V trimming: 0 bases; J trimming: 4 bases; junction bases outside the gene matches: 4. Germline loops: CDR1 LGHNA, CDR2 YNFKEQ. This CDR3 spans 16 amino acids. The CDR3 spells CASSQEIAGAKNIQYF. The CDR3 DNA follows: TGTGCCAGCAGCCAAGAGATAGCGGGGGCAAAAAACATTCAGTACTTC.

This chain joins TRBV5-4 and TRBJ2-7; D is possibly TRBD1 (5 bases). Looked up from germline, CDR1 is SGHNT and CDR2 is YYREEE (reference sequence). This CDR3 is 13 amino acids long. V was pared by 0 bases and J by 6 bases, with 10 bases between. CDR3 in amino acids: CASSLVPQGEQYF. As DNA, the CDR3 is TGTGCCAGCAGCTTGGTCCCCCAGGGCGAGCAGTACTTC.

Points on this clone: The junction differs from germline at one of its ends, possibly a read error. This chain links TRBV4-1 with TRBJ2-4; a weak D match, TRBD1 (6 bases). Germline CDR1 and CDR2: MGHRA and YSYEKL. This CDR3 spans 12 amino acids. The CDR3, as DNA: TGCGCCAGCAGCCCTACAGGGAACAGTCAGTACTTC. Translation: CASSPTGNSQYF.

The gene calls are TRBV6-1 and TRBJ1-2; D is ambiguous. The CDR3 sequence is 15 residues long. The V and J ends lost 3 bases and 4 bases respectively, with 15 bases between them. CDR1 MNHNS and CDR2 SASEGT come from the germline V gene. The CDR3: CASSEGPGKGYGYTF. The DNA for the CDR3 is TGTGCCAGCAGTGAGGGTCCGGGGAAGGGCTATGGCTACACCTTC.

For the CDR3, the DNA is TGTGCCAGTTTCGGAGGGGACTATGGCTACACCTTC. Protein sequence: CASFGGDYGYTF. The chain recombines TRBV19 with TRBJ1-2, with D perhaps matching TRBD1 (5 bases). There are 12 residues in the CDR3. Germline V gives CDR1 LNHDA, CDR2 SQIVND (reference sequence). Trimming pared 8 bases from V and 3 bases from J, leaving 10 bases between. Full variable domain (remainder filled in from reference TRBV19 and TRBJ1-2): DGGITQSPKYLFRKEGQNVTLSCEQNLNHDAMYWYRQDPGQGLRLIYYSQIVNDFQKGDIAEGYSVSREKKESFPLTVTSAQKNPTAFYLCASFGGDYGYTFGSGTRLTVV.

The chain has TRBV19 and TRBJ1-5; D gene unclear. CDR3 length: 15 amino acids. Germline V CDR1 and CDR2: LNHDA, SQIVND (reference sequence). V was clipped by 1 base and J by 9 bases, with 16 bases between them. The CDR3, as DNA: TGTGCCAGTAGTATAGTTTTCAGTTCGGGGTGGCCCCAGCATTTT. Translated, it gives CASSIVFSSGWPQHF.

V gene TRBV19 combines with J gene TRBJ1-1; D perhaps matches TRBD1 (5 bases). Germline V CDR1 and CDR2: LNHDA, SQIVND (reference sequence). The germline V and J ends were trimmed by 4 bases and 4 bases, with 10 bases remaining between them. The CDR3 consists of 13 residues. CDR3 coding DNA: TGTGCCAGTAGTAATGACGGGGGCACTGAAGCTTTCTTT. Its translation: CASSNDGGTEAFF.

The rearrangement joins TRBV5-6 to TRBJ2-1, with D perhaps matching TRBD2 (6 bases). CDR1 and CDR2 (germline): SGHDT, YYEEEE. Trimming pared 5 bases from V and 8 bases from J, leaving 20 bases between. CDR3 length: 15 residues. CDR3 loop: CASSILEGLVDEQFF. In DNA form, the CDR3 reads TGTGCCAGCAGTATTCTGGAGGGGTTGGTCGATGAGCAGTTCTTC.